Following are 13 T cell receptor beta chains from one sample sequenced in a study of beta chain features in type 1 diabetes. Study-level points and caveats: Moderate yet significant TCRB CDR3 shortening was seen in Type 1 diabetes patients in all four CD4+ subsets.

The study reverse transcribed the entire isolated RNA, so it sequenced expressed TCRB transcripts. The protocol was immunoSEQ multiplex PCR, while the TCRdb copy is restricted to in-frame clones and leaves out a portion. Among about 230,000 clones, around 16% were seen once, and the ten largest hold approximately 0.081%. The antigens for these receptors are not known. The specimen sequenced was naive CD4+ T cells from blood. These receptors all come from a man aged 25 to 45 with type 1 diabetes.

The rearrangement links TRBV25-1 to TRBJ1-2, with TRBD1 matching 7 bases. The V gene end was trimmed by 5 bases and the J gene end by 8 bases; junction bases not matched to a gene: 8. Germline V gene lookup returns CDR1 MGHDK and CDR2 SYGVNS. There are 13 residues in the CDR3. The DNA of the CDR3 is TGTGCCAGCAGTAGCCGGGACAGTCAAGGCTACACCTTC. Residues: CASSSRDSQGYTF.

The chain combines TRBV5-4 with TRBJ2-7; tentatively, D is TRBD1 or TRBD2 (5 bases each). Trimming stripped 4 bases from V and 4 bases from J, with 9 bases between. The CDR3 has 12 residues. CDR1 is SGHNT and CDR2 is YYREEE in the germline V gene (reference sequence). CDR3 residues: CASSGTGYEQYF. In DNA, the CDR3 is TGTGCCAGCAGCGGGACCGGTTACGAGCAGTACTTC.

The chain is built from TRBV4-3 and TRBJ2-2; no definite D call. CDR3 size: 15 residues. CDR1 and CDR2 from the germline V gene are LGHNA and YSLEER. Trimming left V 1 base short and J 6 bases short, with 12 bases between. The CDR3 sequence is CASSQVGSRAGELFF. The CDR3 region has the DNA TGCGCCAGCAGCCAAGTTGGCAGCCGGGCCGGGGAGCTGTTTTTT.

Here the CDR3 DNA reads TGCGCCAGCAGCCCATTATGGACTAGCGGCTTTAACGAGCAGTACTTC. This codes for CASSPLWTSGFNEQYF. The chain couples TRBV5-1 to TRBJ2-7, with 10 bases aligning to TRBD2. V lost 4 bases and J lost 5; bases outside the gene matches: 12. CDR3 length equals 16 residues. CDR1 SGHRS and CDR2 YFSETQ come from the germline V gene.

DNA for the CDR3: TGTGCCAGCAGTTGGATGGACGGTTCTAGCACAGATACGCAGTATTTT. This translates into CASSWMDGSSTDTQYF. The genes are TRBV6-6 and TRBJ2-3, with D unresolved. Germline V gene data show CDR1 as MNHNY and CDR2 as SVGAGI (reference sequence). This CDR3 region has 16 residues. Trimming shortened V by 4 bases and J by 0 bases, and 14 bases separated the two germline ends.

The chain's CDR3 is CASRALAKNIQYF. The CDR3, as DNA: TGTGCCAGCAGGGCTCTAGCCAAAAACATTCAGTACTTC. The rearrangement uses TRBV11-2 and TRBJ2-4; D is uncertain. This CDR3 region has 13 residues. Germline assignment: CDR1 SGHAT and CDR2 FQNNGV. Trimming took off 6 bases at V and 0 bases at J, with 6 bases between the two ends.

This clone was seen a few times. V gene TRBV5-1 combines with J gene TRBJ2-7, with 13 bases matching TRBD2. Germline V gene lookup returns CDR1 SGHRS and CDR2 YFSETQ. V trimming: 0 bases; J trimming: 7 bases; junction bases outside the gene matches: 4. The CDR3 length is 15 residues. The CDR3 DNA reads TGCGCCAGCAGCTTGGAACTAGCGGGAGGGATGGAGCAGTACTTC. The encoded protein is CASSLELAGGMEQYF.

The V gene is TRBV7-7, the J gene TRBJ1-1, with unresolved D. The V gene's germline CDR1 is SSHAT and CDR2 FNYEAQ (reference sequence). Trimming cost V 7 bases and J 5 bases, with 5 bases left between them. CDR3 length: 10 amino acids. The CDR3 sequence is CASTPTEAFF. CDR3 nucleotides: TGTGCCAGCACCCCGACTGAAGCTTTCTTT.

This clone occurred a few times. The chain carries TRBV29-1 and TRBJ2-4; D not certain. Deletions cut 2 bases from V and 0 bases from J, with 8 bases between. The CDR3 loop spans 14 amino acids. Germline V CDR1 and CDR2: SQVTM, ANQGSEA. DNA of the CDR3: TGCAGCGTTGAACTACAGCTAGCCAAAAACATTCAGTACTTC. Amino acid sequence: CSVELQLAKNIQYF.

The gene calls are TRBV28 and TRBJ2-7, with D maybe TRBD1 (5 bases). V lost 6 bases, J lost 4 bases, and 22 bases lay in between. This CDR3 is built from 16 residues. Germline CDR1 reads MDHEN; CDR2 reads SYDVKM. CDR3: CASSPFHQRKGYEQYF. CDR3 coding DNA: TGTGCCAGCAGCCCCTTCCATCAGAGAAAGGGGTACGAGCAGTACTTC.

This rearrangement joins TRBV30 to TRBJ2-2, with D possibly TRBD1 on 6 matching bases. The CDR3 runs to 11 residues. Germline CDR1 is GTSNPN and CDR2 is SVGIG (reference sequence). Between the trimmed V and J ends, which lost 8 bases and 5 bases, there was a span of 9 bases. In nucleotides, the CDR3 is TGTGCCCAGGGGACAACCGGGGAGCTGTTTTTT. Translating it yields CAQGTTGELFF.

Only a few counts were recorded for this clone. The chain combines TRBV7-2 with TRBJ2-5; a possible D gene is TRBD1 (6 bases). The germline V gene has CDR1 SGHTA and CDR2 FQGNSA. Between the trimmed V and J ends, which lost 1 base and 0 bases, there was a span of 15 bases. This CDR3 comprises 17 residues. CDR3 coding DNA: TGTGCCAGCAGCTTAGAGTGGGTGACAGGCCACCAAGAGACCCAGTACTTC. As protein: CASSLEWVTGHQETQYF.

In DNA, the CDR3 is TGTGCCATCAGTGAGCGGGAGGAGACATACGAGCAGTACTTC. It yields the protein CAISEREETYEQYF. This chain uses TRBV10-3 with TRBJ2-7, with 7 positions matching TRBD2. The CDR3 length is 14 residues. J gave up 4 bases and V 2 bases, and 5 bases lay outside the gene matches. Germline V CDR1 and CDR2: ENHRY, SYGVKD.